A single T cell receptor (beta chain) is shown here with its context. The sample is drawn from a study of cytomegalovirus exposure and HLA in healthy donors. PCR employed 60 Vbeta and 13 Jbeta primers. Using immunoSEQ multiplex PCR, the repertoire was profiled, and TCRdb retains in-frame clones only, with some absent. The sample holds around 130,000 clones; 8.5% to 10% are singletons and the top ten take 5% to 7%. CDR1 and CDR2 from the germline V gene are SGHVS and FNYEAQ. This CDR3 spans 15 amino acids. Trimming took 5 bases from V and 0 from J; bases not matched to a gene: 5. The sample consisted of PBMCs. This clonotype was sampled from a man in his forties in good health and CMV-seronegative. The J gene is TRBJ2-3, the V gene TRBV7-6; 7 nucleotides line up with TRBD2. The CDR3 DNA reads as TGTGCCAGCAGCCCTCCGGGACTAAGCACAGATACGCAGTATTTT. This translates into CASSPPGLSTDTQYF.